This TCR beta chain comes out of a study of response to subunit inactivated influenza vaccine (dated by TCRdb to 2016 to 2018). In the study overall: Deep quantitative T cell receptor repertoire profiling was used in the study to track responses to a trivalent subunit inactivated influenza vaccine. Beyond this particular receptor, the publication reports: According to the authors, only a limited number of new T cells may be recruited by each seasonal influenza vaccination.

Worth noting for this clonotype: Its antigen target is currently unknown. The junction does not match germline at one end; this may be a read error.

From the cysteine through the phenylalanine, the CDR3 covers 15 amino acids. Just CDR3 DNA is preserved here, 45 bases in frame from base 1. The germline V gene (reference sequence) specifies SSHAT as CDR1 and FNYEAQ as CDR2. Libraries were constructed by RT-PCR. Sequencing was performed on an Illumina HiSeq 2500. Using fastp at Q25 and MiXCR, TCRdb reprocessed the public reads and kept productive beta chains. Every distinct CDR3 protein forms one entry, paired with its most common genes and DNA. In all, the sample holds more than 200,000 distinct CDR3 sequences, and more than 9% of those were seen once. The top ten hold over 6.5% of the sample.

The sequence is built from TRBV7-7 and TRBJ2-1, with 12 junctional bases fitting TRBD2. The receptor was isolated from a man aged 45 to 65 who received an inactivated influenza vaccine. Donor details come from another sample of the same person, matched by shared clones. The source material was non-naive T cells sorted from PBMCs, sampled approximately 15 days before vaccination. The meaning of the sample's cell subset or site label: memory T cell fraction. The nucleotide sequence reads as follows: TGTGCTAGCAGCCCTAGCGGGGGGGGATCCAATGAGCAGTTCTTC. Translation gives CASSPSGGGSNEQFF. Outside the CDR3, residues come from the reference TRBV7-7 and TRBJ2-1 proteins, so the full variable domain is: GAGVSQSPRYKVTKRGQDVTLRCDPISSHATLYWYQQALGQGPEFLTYFNYEAQPDKSGLPSDRFSAERPEGSISTLTIQRTEQRDSAMYRCASSPSGGGSNEQFFGPGTRLTVL.